The present entry profiles one TCR beta chain with its context. At least ten counts were recorded for this clonotype. This receptor's antigen is unknown. No per-base quality is available; no much larger clone lies one base away. The sequencing machine was an Illumina HiSeq 2500. Quantitative 5'-RACE with molecular barcodes was used to prepare TCR beta libraries. The original pipeline was this. Disease-linked TCR variants were identified with a new computational method built on a probabilistic model of VDJ rearrangement. The public reads were run again by TCRdb, first through fastp at Q25 and then through MiXCR, and only productive beta chains were kept. Identical CDR3 protein sequences are pooled into one entry, listed with their most common genes and DNA. The V and J calls come from TCRdb's annotation, not from the publication. Counted in this sample were around 40,000 distinct CDR3 sequences; 2.5% to 3.5% of them appeared once. The ten largest clones take up approximately 4.5% of the sample.

This entry is derived from a study of CD8 T cells in ankylosing spondylitis (dated by TCRdb to about 2017). Turning to the overall study: The study profiled T cell receptor beta repertoires in healthy donors and ankylosing spondylitis patients to find disease-linked TCR variants. The full study cohort comprised some 27 ankylosing spondylitis patients and about 110 healthy donors. Peripheral blood was sampled, and synovial fluid was additionally collected from ankylosing spondylitis patients. Overall study results and their limits: The disease-linked clones were reported to be significantly enriched in matched synovial fluid samples from ankylosing spondylitis patients. The disease-linked clones showed a CD8+ phenotype and occurred at relatively low frequencies in peripheral blood. Blood from ankylosing spondylitis patients appeared to be characterized by a TCR beta motif composed of under 10 highly homologous amino acid variants. Some of the motif variants had been reported before in the synovial fluid and blood of reactive arthritis patients, a finding that suggests common disease-initiation mechanisms.

The sample taken for sequencing was blood, either unsorted or a sorted T cell fraction (not recorded which). This receptor was obtained from a male donor with ankylosing spondylitis or in good health (not recorded which).

The DNA sequence is as follows: TGTGCCAGCAGCCCCCGGGACAGGGGGTGGAATGAGCAGTTCTTC. It translates to CASSPRDRGWNEQFF. The sequence is built from TRBV9 and TRBJ2-1, with TRBD1 matching 11 junction bases. Spanning cysteine to phenylalanine, the CDR3 consists of 15 amino acids. Only the CDR3 region is kept as DNA, spanning 45 bases read in frame from base 1. For this chain, trimming is 4 bases at the V end and 7 bases at the J end, and the number of junction bases without a gene match is 7. CDR1 SGDLS and CDR2 YYNGEE were looked up in the germline V gene.